These T cell receptor beta chains were read from a single sample in a study of prognosis after radiotherapy for stage I lung cancer. TCRdb reprocessed the multiplex PCR reads with MiXCR, giving one entry per CDR3 protein. Here the sample spans about 18,000 distinct CDR3 sequences, 44% being singletons. Sample: PBMCs, taken before or after stereotactic body radiation therapy (not recorded which). The origin of the receptors is a donor of 50 years or more with non-small cell lung cancer. The CDR3 runs from the conserved cysteine through the conserved F or W. The D gene is left open where the match is weak. Some rows have no size entry. The others give once, few or many, or a class for an expanded clone.

TRBJ2-5,17,.,TRBV19,once,CASSTFIHGARQETQYF,TGTGCCAGTAGTACCTTCATACATGGGGCGCGGCAAGAGACCCAGTACTTC
TRBJ1-1,14,TRBD1,TRBV2,many,CASGPGQQNTEAFF,TGTGCCAGCGGGCCGGGACAGCAAAACACTGAAGCTTTCTTT
TRBJ2-7,15,TRBD2,TRBV7-2,many,CASSLVVGGGYEQYF,TGTGCCAGCAGCTTAGTAGTTGGCGGGGGCTACGAGCAGTACTTC
TRBJ2-1,15,.,TRBV9,many,CASSVRDSPYNEQFF,TGTGCCAGCAGCGTGCGGGACTCCCCCTACAATGAGCAGTTCTTC
TRBJ2-1,15,.,TRBV6-2/TRBV6-3,medium-sized,CASSYSGNSYNEQFF,TGTGCCAGCAGTTACTCGGGTAACTCCTACAATGAGCAGTTCTTC
TRBJ1-1,14,TRBD1,TRBV2,many,CASSKDRVNTEAFF,TGTGCCAGCAGCAAAGACAGGGTGAACACTGAAGCTTTCTTT
TRBJ1-2,13,TRBD1,TRBV6-2/TRBV6-3,.,CASSLTGGYGYTF,TGTGCCAGCAGTCTCACAGGGGGCTATGGCTACACCTTC
TRBJ2-1,15,TRBD2,TRBV5-6,many,CASSLPSGFYNEQFF,TGTGCCAGCAGCTTGCCTAGCGGATTCTACAATGAGCAGTTCTTC
TRBJ1-2,12,.,TRBV5-5,.,CASSWDGKGYTF,TGTGCCAGCAGCTGGGACGGCAAGGGCTACACCTTC
TRBJ2-2,14,.,TRBV5-1,many,CASSRTVNTGELFF,TGCGCCAGCAGCCGGACGGTGAACACCGGGGAGCTGTTTTTT
TRBJ2-7,14,.,TRBV4-2,.,CASSQESGAYEQYF,TGTGCCAGCAGCCAAGAATCCGGGGCCTACGAGCAGTACTTC
TRBJ2-5,15,TRBD1,TRBV7-8,many,CASSLSIQGAETQYF,TGTGCCAGCAGCTTAAGTATACAGGGGGCCGAGACCCAGTACTTC
TRBJ1-2,15,TRBD1,TRBV16,.,CASGQKWTGALGYTF,TGTGCCAGCGGCCAGAAATGGACAGGGGCTTTGGGCTACACCTTC
TRBJ1-5,15,.,TRBV6-5,many,CASSYSHDSNQPQHF,TGTGCCAGCAGTTACTCTCACGATAGCAATCAGCCCCAGCATTTT
TRBJ2-7,15,TRBD2,TRBV5-1,many,CASSSWTSGGVEQYF,TGCGCCAGCAGCTCCTGGACTAGCGGGGGGGTCGAGCAGTACTTC
TRBJ1-5,12,.,TRBV13,.,CASSGGPGPQHF,TGTGCCAGCAGCGGGGGCCCTGGGCCCCAGCATTTT
TRBJ1-2,15,.,TRBV24-1,medium-sized,CATSGGAGRFYGYTF,TGTGCCACCAGTGGGGGGGCAGGGCGTTTCTATGGCTACACCTTC
TRBJ2-3,10,.,TRBV29-1,.,CTVEPDTQYF,TGCACCGTTGAACCAGATACGCAGTATTTT
TRBJ2-2,17,TRBD2,TRBV12-3/TRBV12-4,.,CASSRTSGRSVTGELFF,TGTGCCAGCAGCAGAACTAGCGGGAGGTCGGTCACCGGGGAGCTGTTTTTT
TRBJ2-5,15,TRBD2,TRBV9,many,CASSVVAGGPGTQYF,TGTGCCAGCAGCGTCGTAGCGGGGGGGCCCGGGACCCAGTACTTC
TRBJ1-1,14,TRBD1,TRBV29-1,.,CSVGGQAVFTEAFF,TGCAGCGTTGGGGGACAGGCAGTCTTCACTGAAGCTTTCTTT
TRBJ2-2,17,TRBD2,TRBV3-1,many,CASSQESGSLNTGELFF,TGTGCCAGCAGCCAAGAGAGCGGGAGCCTTAACACCGGGGAGCTGTTTTTT
TRBJ1-1,12,.,TRBV20-1,many,CSARGRTAEAFF,TGCAGTGCTAGAGGGAGGACAGCTGAAGCTTTCTTT
TRBJ2-1,15,.,TRBV11-1,many,CASSRREPRGHEQFF,TGTGCCAGCAGCCGCCGGGAACCAAGGGGCCATGAGCAGTTCTTC
TRBJ1-1,17,.,TRBV19,many,CASSIGSLREGRTEAFF,TGTGCCAGTAGTATTGGCTCGTTACGCGAGGGCCGGACTGAAGCTTTCTTT
TRBJ2-1,15,.,TRBV10-3,many,CAITGDGSSYNEQFF,TGTGCCATCACCGGGGACGGGAGCTCCTACAATGAGCAGTTCTTC
TRBJ2-1,16,TRBD2,TRBV9,.,CASSSRTSATANEQFF,TGTGCCAGCAGCTCCCGGACTAGCGCGACGGCGAATGAGCAGTTCTTC
TRBJ2-3,13,.,TRBV11-2,many,CASRQPPGDTQYF,TGTGCCAGCAGACAACCACCCGGAGATACGCAGTATTTT
TRBJ2-1,15,TRBD2,TRBV6-4,.,CASSDGTSYYNEQFF,TGTGCCAGCAGTGACGGGACTAGTTACTACAATGAGCAGTTCTTC
TRBJ2-5,14,TRBD2,TRBV20-1,many,CSASTSGGGETQYF,TGCAGTGCTAGCACTAGCGGGGGTGGGGAGACCCAGTACTTC
TRBJ1-2,17,TRBD1,TRBV6-2/TRBV6-3,.,CASRKTGTAGTNYGYTF,TGTGCCAGCAGAAAAACGGGGACAGCCGGTACTAACTATGGCTACACCTTC
TRBJ2-5,14,.,TRBV19,.,CASSIARVPETQYF,TGTGCCAGTAGTATAGCTCGGGTGCCTGAGACCCAGTACTTC
TRBJ2-1,16,.,TRBV6-1,.,CASSPGSAAAYNEQFF,TGTGCCAGCAGTCCCGGCAGTGCCGCCGCCTACAATGAGCAGTTCTTC
TRBJ2-4,18,.,TRBV6-2/TRBV6-3,few,CASSRLRESPIDKNIQYF,TGTGCCAGCAGTCGGCTCCGGGAGTCCCCTATAGACAAAAACATTCAGTACTTC
TRBJ2-7,17,.,TRBV18,.,CASSPPYRRRTNYEQYF,TGTGCCAGCTCACCACCGTATCGGCGTCGAACTAACTACGAGCAGTACTTC
TRBJ2-2,17,.,TRBV6-1,many,CASSDLSRTADRGELFF,TGTGCCAGCAGTGACTTATCTCGGACGGCCGACCGGGGGGAGCTGTTTTTT
TRBJ2-2,16,TRBD2,TRBV20-1,many,CSARGFSGGNTGELFF,TGCAGTGCTAGGGGGTTTAGCGGGGGGAACACCGGGGAGCTGTTTTTT